This T cell receptor beta chain was captured by sequencing in a study of blood T cell repertoires in COVID-19. The table came from immunoSEQ multiplex PCR; TCRdb's copy has only in-frame clones and leaves some out. Among about 130,000 clones, around 90% were seen once, and the ten largest hold 3% to 4%. There are a few counts of this clone. CDR3 length equals 13 residues. Trimming pared 4 bases from V and 5 bases from J, leaving 11 bases between. The germline V gene has CDR1 LNHDA and CDR2 SQIVND (reference sequence). Sequencing input: peripheral blood. This TCR was sampled from a man aged 50-59 years with active COVID-19. This chain links TRBV19 with TRBJ2-5, with D maybe TRBD2 (5 bases). The CDR3 spells CASSSQRGETQYF. In nucleotides, the CDR3 is TGTGCCAGTAGTAGCCAGAGAGGGGAGACCCAGTACTTC.